This T cell receptor (beta chain) was recorded in a study of Graves' ophthalmopathy and Graves' hyperthyroidism. Trimming left V 0 bases short and J 0 bases short, with 15 bases between. From germline, CDR1 is DFQATT and CDR2 SNEGSKA (reference sequence). CDR3 size: 17 residues. This clonotype has a count of ten or more. Using RNA transcripts, the TCR beta CDR3 regions were amplified. HTBI-primed first-round RT-PCR preceded second-round multiplex PCR. MiXCR was run by TCRdb on the multiplex PCR reads, yielding one entry per CDR3 protein. The table shows about half a million distinct CDR3 sequences, with around an eighth occurring only once.

The source material was blood. The V call is TRBV20-1, the J call TRBJ1-3; D unclear. The TCR was taken from a woman aged 25 to 39 with Graves' ophthalmopathy. CDR3 coding DNA: TGCAGTGCTAGAGATTCAGGACCTAATGACTCTGGAAACACCATATATTTT. Translated: CSARDSGPNDSGNTIYF.